This is a list of T cell receptor beta chains from one sample in a study of T cells in tuberculosis. Sequencing was performed with immunoSEQ multiplex PCR; in TCRdb, only in-frame clones are kept and a portion is missing. The data hold about 58,000 clones, with roughly 90% observed a single time. The sequencing input was CD1b-GMM tetramer-negative cells sorted from PBMCs. These receptors were obtained from an adult woman with latent tuberculosis. CDR3s leave out the opening cysteine and the closing phenylalanine or tryptophan. Only part of the rows carry a size: once, few, many, or a class if the clone is expanded.

cdr3_length: 13; v_call: TRBV27; clone_size: few; cdr3_aa: ASSLGEGIYNEQF
cdr3_length: 13; v_call: TRBV27; clone_size: NA; cdr3_aa: ASSPGTSGYYEQY
cdr3_length: 11; v_call: TRBV12-5; clone_size: few; cdr3_aa: ASGAGRQETQY
cdr3_length: 14; v_call: TRBV19; clone_size: NA; cdr3_aa: ASSISGQIVSDEQY
cdr3_length: 12; v_call: TRBV6-1; clone_size: NA; cdr3_aa: ASTGQGAGYEQY
cdr3_length: 11; v_call: TRBV30; clone_size: NA; cdr3_aa: AWTNTGGNGYT
cdr3_length: 16; v_call: TRBV7-2; clone_size: few; cdr3_aa: ASSSRVNTDRGPTEAF
cdr3_length: 12; v_call: TRBV2; clone_size: NA; cdr3_aa: ASSPRQARYGYT
cdr3_length: 13; v_call: TRBV7-3; clone_size: NA; cdr3_aa: ASSTGQGAATEAF
cdr3_length: 11; v_call: TRBV28; clone_size: NA; cdr3_aa: ASSGQGMDTQY
cdr3_length: 13; v_call: TRBV5-4; clone_size: NA; cdr3_aa: ASSLLWQGQYEQY
cdr3_length: 12; v_call: TRBV19; clone_size: NA; cdr3_aa: ASSITGLNTEAF